This T cell receptor (gamma chain) appears in the sequencing data of a study of Vδ1+ human thymocytes. The template was reverse-transcribed extracted RNA. The CDR3 regions were amplified by multiplex PCR from V-gene primers to a constant-region primer. TCRdb reanalyzed the multiplex PCR reads using CATT. The repertoire holds fewer than 14,000 gamma-chain clones, with roughly 45% as singletons. Study results and caveats: Thymic delta-chain repertoires held approximately 20% Vdelta2 sequences and few Vdelta3, despite high sort purity. Thymic TRG and TRD repertoires appeared highly polyclonal.

About this clone itself: The antigen is not known. A much bigger clone sits one base away, suggesting this may be a read error.

The CDR3 is 13 amino acids. The clonotype originates from a boy younger than two who had congenital heart surgery. Material for sequencing was Vdelta1+ gamma-delta thymocytes from the thymus. This sample's subset: FACS-sorted CD3+ TCRalphabeta- TCRVdelta1+ TCRVdelta2- thymocytes. No V gene call is available, although the J gene is TRGJ1 or TRGJ2. The CDR3 is CALWEVSYYKKLF. The CDR3 DNA follows: TGTGCCTTGTGGGAGGTGTCTTATTATAAGAAACTCTTT.